Below, 32 T cell receptor beta chains from the same sample are listed, as sequenced in a study of long-term antiretroviral therapy in people with HIV. Sequencing relied on immunoSEQ assay v3.0, run at survey level. Assay: immunoSEQ multiplex PCR; the TCRdb copy retains only in-frame clones and omits some. The data show some 22,000 clones, less than 90% seen once. Here the sequenced sample was unsorted PBMCs, taken 0.4 years after starting antiretroviral therapy. Receptors originate from a man aged 50-60 years with HIV.

This CDR3 reads CASSEWATGSPLHF. CDR3 DNA sequence: TGTGCCAGCAGTGAATGGGCGACCGGCTCACCCCTCCACTTT. The chain carries TRBV6-1 and TRBJ1-6; D remains unclear. Trimming shortened V by 2 bases and J by 10 bases, and 12 bases separated the two germline ends. The CDR3 length is 14 residues. The germline gives CDR1 MNHNS, CDR2 SASEGT.

The chain couples TRBV18 to TRBJ1-6; no reliable D call. CDR3 length: 14 amino acids. Between the trimmed V and J ends, which lost 3 bases and 7 bases, there was a span of 10 bases. Germline V gene data show CDR1 as KGHSH and CDR2 as LQKENI. In DNA form, the CDR3 reads TGTGCCAGCTCACCTGAGCAACAGAATTCACCCCTCCACTTT. As protein: CASSPEQQNSPLHF.

The gene calls are TRBV2 and TRBJ1-5, with 7 bases aligning to TRBD1. Germline V gene lookup returns CDR1 SNHLY and CDR2 FYNNEI. This CDR3 has 14 residues. Trimming removed 5 bases from V and 6 bases from J; junction bases left unmatched: 7. CDR3 sequence reads: CASSQGGGGQPQHF. The CDR3 DNA follows: TGTGCCAGCAGTCAGGGGGGGGGAGGTCAGCCCCAGCATTTT.

This sequence joins TRBV2 and TRBJ2-5, with TRBD2 identical over 12 bases. V shed 6 bases, J shed 3 bases, and the junction held 8 bases outside the gene matches. Looked up from germline, CDR1 is SNHLY and CDR2 is FYNNEI. The CDR3 loop spans 16 amino acids. The CDR3 spells CASSKPRTSGEETQYF. The CDR3 DNA reads TGTGCCAGCAGCAAACCCCGGACTAGCGGGGAAGAGACCCAGTACTTC.

The chain recombines TRBV29-1 with TRBJ1-2; TRBD1 is a possible D gene (5 bases). V was shortened by 3 bases and J by 4 bases, with 27 bases between the two germline ends. Germline values: CDR1 SQVTM, CDR2 ANQGSEA. The CDR3 sequence is 18 residues long. The CDR3 DNA is TGCAGCGTTGAGGGATACCCCGGATCAGACAGACAAAGCTATGGCTACACCTTC. Translated: CSVEGYPGSDRQSYGYTF.

V and J are TRBV27 and TRBJ2-3; a possible D gene is TRBD2 (7 bases). CDR1 and CDR2 (germline): MNHEY, SMNVEV (reference sequence). The V and J ends lost 5 bases and 5 bases respectively, with 14 bases between them. This CDR3 has 14 residues. This chain's CDR3 is CASSLWGGGDTQYF. The DNA of the CDR3 is TGTGCCAGCAGTCTGTGGGGGGGCGGAGATACGCAGTATTTT.

The J gene is TRBJ1-3, the V gene TRBV16; D is ambiguous. The CDR3 sequence is 17 residues long. The germline V gene encodes CDR1 KGHSY and CDR2 FQNENV. V was cut by 1 base and J by 0 bases, with 13 bases left in between. CDR3 region: CASSQLEGIFSGNTIYF. The CDR3, as DNA: TGTGCCAGCAGCCAATTAGAAGGGATCTTCTCTGGAAACACCATATATTTT.

The chain uses TRBV5-6 and TRBJ1-6; 7 nucleotides line up with TRBD1. Trimming cost V 2 bases and J 6 bases; bases outside gene matches: 8. Germline CDR1 is SGHDT and CDR2 is YYEEEE. The CDR3 covers 16 residues. CDR3 sequence reads: CASSFRGRGGNSPLHF. In DNA, the CDR3 is TGTGCCAGCAGCTTCCGCGGCAGGGGGGGTAATTCACCCCTCCACTTT.

The gene calls are TRBV5-1 and TRBJ1-3; 8 nucleotides align to TRBD1. Germline CDR1 reads SGHRS; CDR2 reads YFSETQ. The CDR3 sequence is 16 residues long. The trim removed 4 bases at V and 2 bases at J, leaving 8 bases unmatched. The CDR3 nucleotides read TGCGCCAGCAGCCCTACGACAGGGGTCCCTGGAAACACCATATATTTT. It yields the protein CASSPTTGVPGNTIYF.

The rearrangement links TRBV10-3 to TRBJ1-2, with TRBD1 as a possible D gene (5 bases). V gave up 4 bases and J gave up 6 bases, with 24 bases separating them. The CDR3 has 17 residues. CDR1 ENHRY and CDR2 SYGVKD come from the germline V gene. This chain's CDR3 is CAISAAAGIVGRNGYTF. For the CDR3, the DNA is TGTGCCATCAGTGCAGCGGCAGGGATTGTGGGAAGGAATGGCTACACCTTC.

The gene calls are TRBV15 and TRBJ2-5; D might be TRBD1 (6 bases). The V end was cut by 0 bases, the J end by 2 bases, with 7 bases between. Germline CDR1 is LNHNV and CDR2 is YYDKDF (reference sequence). The CDR3 has 14 residues. The CDR3 loop is CATSRDQGQETQYF. The CDR3 DNA reads as TGTGCCACCAGCAGAGATCAGGGGCAAGAGACCCAGTACTTC.

With regard to this clone: The junction departs from the called germline gene at one end, perhaps through a read error. The V call is TRBV28, the J call TRBJ1-4; TRBD1 might be the D (6 bases). The CDR3 extends over 13 amino acids. Per germline, CDR1 MDHEN and CDR2 SYDVKM. CDR3 coding DNA: TGTGCCAGCAGAACGGGACATTCGGAAAAACTTTTCTTT. Its protein product is CASRTGHSEKLFF. Variable domain in full (rest from reference TRBV28 and TRBJ1-4): DVKVTQSSRYLVKRTGEKVFLECVQDMDHENMFWYRQDPGLGLRLIYFSYDVKMKEKGDIPEGYSVSREKKERFSLILESASTNQTSMYLCASRTGHSEKLFFGSGTQLSVL.

V gene TRBV2 combines with J gene TRBJ2-7; D unresolved. Per the germline V gene, CDR1 is SNHLY and CDR2 is FYNNEI. The CDR3 extends over 13 amino acids. V was pared by 4 bases and J by 2 bases, with 9 bases between. The chain's CDR3 is CASSGQATYEQYF. The CDR3 DNA is TGTGCCAGCAGTGGGCAGGCCACCTACGAGCAGTACTTC.

The genes are TRBV28 and TRBJ1-4; the D is unclear. This CDR3 is built from 13 residues. Trimming left V 5 bases short and J 7 bases short, with 11 bases between. The germline V gene has CDR1 MDHEN and CDR2 SYDVKM. CDR3 nucleotide sequence: TGTGCCAGCAGTACGGGAGGAAGTGAAAAACTGTTTTTT. Protein product: CASSTGGSEKLFF.

The chain uses TRBV28 and TRBJ2-7; D unresolved. Germline V gene lookup returns CDR1 MDHEN and CDR2 SYDVKM. This CDR3 has 15 residues. The V end was cut by 2 bases, the J end by 2 bases, with 13 bases between. The CDR3 protein is CASSLPSGPPYEQYF. The CDR3 DNA sequence: TGTGCCAGCAGTTTACCTTCCGGACCGCCCTACGAGCAGTACTTC.

This clone was observed a handful of times. J is TRBJ1-2 and V is TRBV28; unclear D gene. There are 11 residues in the CDR3. V was pared by 6 bases and J by 8 bases, with 10 bases between. Germline CDR1 reads MDHEN; CDR2 reads SYDVKM. The CDR3 DNA is TGTGCCAGCAGGAGAGGAATCGGCTACACCTTC. It codes for CASRRGIGYTF.

V usage is TRBV7-9 and J usage is TRBJ2-5, with 8 bases aligning to TRBD2. J lost 4 bases, V lost 3 bases, and 4 bases had no gene match. CDR3 length: 14 amino acids. Germline V gene lookup returns CDR1 SEHNR and CDR2 FQNEAQ (reference sequence). The CDR3 loop is CASSFGGGRETQYF. The CDR3 DNA reads as TGTGCCAGCAGCTTCGGGGGGGGGCGAGAGACCCAGTACTTC.

The chain links TRBV15 to TRBJ1-5, with TRBD1 as a possible D gene (5 bases). The CDR3 loop spans 17 amino acids. In germline, CDR1 is LNHNV, CDR2 YYDKDF (reference sequence). Trimming took off 0 bases at V and 5 bases at J, with 17 bases between the two ends. The CDR3 sequence is CATSRDLGGTEHQPQHF. The CDR3 DNA follows: TGTGCCACCAGCAGAGATTTGGGGGGTACGGAACATCAGCCCCAGCATTTT.

This rearrangement joins TRBV2 to TRBJ2-7; no clear D. Germline V gene sequence: CDR1 SNHLY, CDR2 FYNNEI. The CDR3 is 14 residues long. Trimming stripped 11 bases from V and 0 bases from J, with 17 bases between. The CDR3 protein is CAAGKGLSSYEQYF. DNA for the CDR3: TGTGCCGCAGGAAAAGGGTTGAGCTCCTACGAGCAGTACTTC.

The V call is TRBV6-6, the J call TRBJ1-2, with 7 positions matching TRBD1. Trimming at V came to 0 bases and at J to 4 bases, leaving 5 bases not matched to a gene. The CDR3 is 15 residues long. Looked up from germline, CDR1 is MNHNY and CDR2 is SVGAGI (reference sequence). The CDR3 is CASSYSSDRVYGYTF. In DNA, the CDR3 is TGTGCCAGCAGTTACTCGAGTGACAGGGTCTATGGCTACACCTTC.

The V call is TRBV7-8, the J call TRBJ2-1; 7 bases align to TRBD1. The CDR3 runs 14 residues. Germline V lookup: CDR1 SGHVS, CDR2 FQNEAQ. The V and J ends lost 4 bases and 5 bases, in that order; junction bases with no gene match: 5. The CDR3 sequence: CASSSRDRDNEQFF. Here the CDR3 DNA reads TGTGCCAGCAGCTCCCGGGACAGAGACAATGAGCAGTTCTTC.

This chain connects TRBV28 to TRBJ1-3; D uncertain. This CDR3 has 13 amino acids. The germline V gene encodes CDR1 MDHEN and CDR2 SYDVKM. V was shortened by 3 bases and J by 4 bases, with 7 bases between the two germline ends. CDR3 protein: CASSFARGNTIYF. The CDR3 bases are TGTGCCAGCAGTTTCGCAAGAGGAAACACCATATATTTT. The entire variable domain, with the rest obtained from reference TRBV28 and TRBJ1-3, is as follows: DVKVTQSSRYLVKRTGEKVFLECVQDMDHENMFWYRQDPGLGLRLIYFSYDVKMKEKGDIPEGYSVSREKKERFSLILESASTNQTSMYLCASSFARGNTIYFGEGSWLTVV.

This sequence joins TRBV5-6 and TRBJ2-7, with 8 bases matching TRBD1. The ends lost 4 bases at V and 4 bases at J; junction bases unmatched: 4. The CDR3 has 13 residues. Germline-derived CDR1 and CDR2 are SGHDT and YYEEEE. CDR3 sequence (DNA): TGTGCCAGCAGCATGGACAGGGTGTACGAGCAGTACTTC. Translating it yields CASSMDRVYEQYF.

The rearrangement links TRBV19 to TRBJ2-1; TRBD2 agrees at 12 bases. The CDR3 sequence is 16 residues long. The J segment lost 0 bases and the V segment lost 7 bases, leaving 4 bases of the junction unmatched. Germline CDR1 reads LNHDA; CDR2 reads SQIVND (reference sequence). The CDR3 DNA follows: TGTGCCAGTATTTCGACTAGCGGGAGCTCCTACAATGAGCAGTTCTTC. This translates into CASISTSGSSYNEQFF.

This clone came up once. The CDR3 DNA reads TGTGCCAGCAGGCCCCTTGGACAGAGCAATCAGCCCCAGCATTTT. This sequence encodes CASRPLGQSNQPQHF. The chain couples TRBV27 to TRBJ1-5; D possibly corresponds to TRBD1 (6 bases). Trimming cost V 6 bases and J 1 base, with 13 bases left between them. Per germline, CDR1 MNHEY and CDR2 SMNVEV (reference sequence). The CDR3 extends over 15 amino acids.

This chain links TRBV7-9 with TRBJ1-2; unclear D gene. The germline V and J ends were trimmed by 2 bases and 5 bases, with 9 bases remaining between them. This CDR3 region has 13 residues. Germline loops: CDR1 SEHNR, CDR2 FQNEAQ (reference sequence). The CDR3 region is CASSLRDKYGYTF. The CDR3 DNA reads TGTGCCAGCAGCTTAAGGGATAAATATGGCTACACCTTC. The full variable domain, rest sourced from reference TRBV7-9 and TRBJ1-2, is DTGVSQNPRHKITKRGQNVTFRCDPISEHNRLYWYRQTLGQGPEFLTYFQNEAQLEKSRLLSDRFSAERPKGSFSTLEIQRTEQGDSAMYLCASSLRDKYGYTFGSGTRLTVV.

The chain couples TRBV30 to TRBJ2-5, with a tentative D call TRBD2 (6 bases). V lost 5 bases, J lost 1 base, and 14 bases lay in between. Germline CDR1 GTSNPN, CDR2 SVGIG (reference sequence). This CDR3 region has 14 residues. CDR3 DNA sequence: TGTGCCTGGGGCCCGGGGGAACCCCAAGAGACCCAGTACTTC. Translation: CAWGPGEPQETQYF.

The chain links TRBV7-8 to TRBJ1-2; D call uncertain. V gave up 1 base and J gave up 3 bases, with 9 bases separating them. Looked up from germline, CDR1 is SGHVS and CDR2 is FQNEAQ. CDR3 length: 14 residues. The CDR3 reads CASSLVRTDYGYTF. DNA for the CDR3: TGTGCCAGCAGCTTAGTTCGGACGGACTATGGCTACACCTTC.

The rearrangement joins TRBV7-8 to TRBJ2-1, with D maybe TRBD2 (6 bases). V lost 3 bases, J lost 4 bases, and 10 bases lay in between. Germline V gene lookup returns CDR1 SGHVS and CDR2 FQNEAQ. This CDR3 has 14 amino acids. The DNA for the CDR3 is TGTGCCAGCAGCTTGGAGCGGGTTTACAATGAGCAGTTCTTC. It encodes CASSLERVYNEQFF.

The rearrangement uses TRBV28 and TRBJ2-6; 7 positions agree with TRBD1. This CDR3 has 15 residues. V trimming: 4 bases; J trimming: 1 base; junction bases outside the gene matches: 1. The germline gives CDR1 MDHEN, CDR2 SYDVKM. CDR3 region: CASSSTGSGANVLTF. CDR3 nucleotide sequence: TGTGCCAGCAGTTCGACAGGGTCTGGGGCCAACGTCCTGACTTTC. The full variable domain, with the rest looked up from reference TRBV28 and TRBJ2-6, is DVKVTQSSRYLVKRTGEKVFLECVQDMDHENMFWYRQDPGLGLRLIYFSYDVKMKEKGDIPEGYSVSREKKERFSLILESASTNQTSMYLCASSSTGSGANVLTFGAGSRLTVL.

The chain employs TRBV7-2 and TRBJ2-7; 16 positions match TRBD2. V lost 1 base to trimming and J lost 6 bases; unmatched junction nucleotides: 6. The CDR3 has 17 residues. Germline loops: CDR1 SGHTA, CDR2 FQGNSA. Here the CDR3 reads CASSLGGTSGGAREQYF. The CDR3 bases are TGTGCCAGCAGCTTAGGCGGGACTAGCGGGGGGGCCCGCGAGCAGTACTTC.

V and J are TRBV18 and TRBJ1-2; D is ambiguous. Trimming removed 4 bases from V and 2 bases from J, with 14 bases in between. This CDR3 is 15 amino acids long. Germline-derived CDR1 and CDR2 are KGHSH and LQKENI. DNA of the CDR3: TGTGCCAGCTCACTTAATTCCGGGAGGAACTATGGCTACACCTTC. It is translated as CASSLNSGRNYGYTF.